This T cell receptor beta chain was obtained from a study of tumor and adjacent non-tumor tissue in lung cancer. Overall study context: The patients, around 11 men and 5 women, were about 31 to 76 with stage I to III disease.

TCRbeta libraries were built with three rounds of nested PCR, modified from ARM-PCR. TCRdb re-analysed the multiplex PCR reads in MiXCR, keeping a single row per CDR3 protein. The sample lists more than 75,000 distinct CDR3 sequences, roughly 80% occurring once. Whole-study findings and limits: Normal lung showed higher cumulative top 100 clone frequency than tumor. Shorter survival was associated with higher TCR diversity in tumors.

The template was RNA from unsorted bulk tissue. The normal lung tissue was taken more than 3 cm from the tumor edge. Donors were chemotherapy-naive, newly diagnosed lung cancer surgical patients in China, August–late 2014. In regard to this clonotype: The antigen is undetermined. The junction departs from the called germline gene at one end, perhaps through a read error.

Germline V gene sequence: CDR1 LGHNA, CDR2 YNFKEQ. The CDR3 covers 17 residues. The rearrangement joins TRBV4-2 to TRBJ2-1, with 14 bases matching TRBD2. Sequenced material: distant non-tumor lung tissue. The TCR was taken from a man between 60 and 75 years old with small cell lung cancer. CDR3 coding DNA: TGTACCAGCAGCCCTCGGAGCCTGACTAGCGGGAGGGGTGAGCACTTCTTC. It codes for CTSSPRSLTSGRGEHFF.